Following are 24 T cell receptor beta chains from one sample sequenced in a study of cytomegalovirus exposure and HLA in healthy donors (dated by TCRdb to the late 2010s). The library relied on the immunoSEQ multiplex PCR assay. For the multiplex PCR, a mixture combining 60 forward primers for TCR Vbeta segments and 13 reverse primers for TCR Jbeta segments was used. TCRdb obtained this table from immuneACCESS and retained in-frame rearrangements with V and J assigned. These tables miss some clones; where compared with another copy, unresolved V genes account for less than half of the shortfall, and the remainder is unexplained. The table for this sample lists 110,000 to 150,000 clones; around 79% of them were counted only once. The ten largest clones take up about 0.97% of the sample. The sequenced material came from PBMCs. The source is a man younger than 35 in good health and CMV-seronegative.

The genes are TRBV7-8 and TRBJ1-4; 7 positions agree with TRBD1. Germline loops: CDR1 SGHVS, CDR2 FQNEAQ. V dropped 5 bases and J dropped 7; count of bases not matched to a gene: 10. CDR3 length: 15 residues. The CDR3 loop is CASSNPTGRGEKLFF. CDR3 nucleotide sequence: TGTGCCAGCAGCAATCCGACAGGGCGGGGTGAAAAACTGTTTTTT.

The J gene is TRBJ1-2, the V gene TRBV27, with 8 bases matching TRBD1. The CDR3 is 14 amino acids. CDR1 is MNHEY and CDR2 is SMNVEV in the germline V gene (reference sequence). Trimming removed 5 bases from V and 13 bases from J; junction bases left unmatched: 15. The CDR3 region has the DNA TGTGCCAGCAGTGAGGCCGGGACAGGACCTTTGTGCACCTTC. It yields the protein CASSEAGTGPLCTF.

The chain uses TRBV5-6 and TRBJ2-3; D may be TRBD2 (7 bases). The CDR3 runs 14 residues. The V gene lost 7 bases and the J gene lost 4 bases, with 16 bases spanning the gap. Germline V lookup: CDR1 SGHDT, CDR2 YYEEEE. CDR3 amino acids: CASLGGGGSDTQYF. Here the CDR3 DNA reads TGTGCCAGCCTTGGGGGCGGGGGCTCAGATACGCAGTATTTT.

The chain has TRBV25-1 and TRBJ2-1; D unclear. The V end was cut by 3 bases, the J end by 2 bases, with 11 bases between. This CDR3 comprises 15 residues. Germline assignment: CDR1 MGHDK and CDR2 SYGVNS. This CDR3 reads CASSDKNGPYNEQFF. CDR3 nucleotide sequence: TGTGCCAGCAGTGACAAAAACGGTCCCTACAATGAGCAGTTCTTC.

The V and J genes are TRBV6-5 and TRBJ1-6; possible D gene TRBD1, 5 bases. The germline V gene encodes CDR1 MNHEY and CDR2 SVGAGI. This CDR3 contains 14 residues. V lost 2 bases and J 9 bases, leaving 11 bases between the germline ends. CDR3 in amino acids: CASSYPPRGSPLHF. In nucleotides, the CDR3 is TGTGCCAGCAGTTACCCGCCAAGGGGTTCACCCCTCCACTTT.

This clone occurred once. The chain uses TRBV11-2 and TRBJ2-5, with 8 bases matching TRBD1. The germline CDR1 and CDR2 sequences are SGHAT and FQNNGV. J lost 3 bases, V lost 2 bases, and 2 bases had no gene match. This CDR3 is built from 14 residues. This CDR3 is CASSLQGAKETQYF. The CDR3 DNA reads TGTGCCAGCAGCTTACAGGGGGCGAAAGAGACCCAGTACTTC.

The chain couples TRBV5-6 to TRBJ1-6; no definite D call. V was cut by 3 bases and J by 6 bases, with 13 bases left in between. CDR1 and CDR2 from the germline V gene are SGHDT and YYEEEE. The CDR3 runs to 15 residues. CDR3 DNA: TGTGCCAGCAGCTACCCGCGGGAATTTAATTCACCCCTCCACTTT. This gives the protein CASSYPREFNSPLHF.

The chain recombines TRBV11-2 with TRBJ2-7; maybe TRBD1 (6 bases). Germline V CDR1 and CDR2: SGHAT, FQNNGV. Trimming left V 4 bases short and J 7 bases short, with 23 bases between. The CDR3 has 16 residues. CDR3 protein: CASSSDRPYTPREQYF. The CDR3 DNA reads TGTGCCAGCAGCTCCGACAGGCCATACACCCCGCGAGAGCAGTACTTC. The whole variable domain, filled in from reference TRBV11-2 and TRBJ2-7, reads EAGVAQSPRYKIIEKRQSVAFWCNPISGHATLYWYQQILGQGPKLLIQFQNNGVVDDSQLPKDRFSAERLKGVDSTLKIQPAKLEDSAVYLCASSSDRPYTPREQYFGPGTRLTVT.

The table lists this clone with a count of one. The rearrangement links TRBV5-6 to TRBJ1-4; maybe TRBD1 (6 bases). Trimming stripped 1 base from V and 8 bases from J, with 15 bases between. Germline V gives CDR1 SGHDT, CDR2 YYEEEE. This CDR3 has 15 residues. CDR3 in DNA: TGTGCCAGCAGCTTGTTTCAACAGGGAAGCGAAAAACTGTTTTTT. Translation gives CASSLFQQGSEKLFF.

This clone was observed a handful of times. The V and J genes are TRBV10-3 and TRBJ2-7; D gene ambiguous. Trimming cost V 4 bases and J 2 bases, with 9 bases left between them. CDR3 length equals 13 residues. Germline V gene lookup returns CDR1 ENHRY and CDR2 SYGVKD. CDR3 region: CAISGHSTYEQYF. CDR3 bases: TGTGCCATCAGTGGGCACAGCACCTACGAGCAGTACTTC.

J is TRBJ1-4 and V is TRBV5-1, with 8 bases matching TRBD1. CDR1 and CDR2 from the germline V gene are SGHRS and YFSETQ. V lost 5 bases and J lost 6; bases outside the gene matches: 9. The CDR3 consists of 15 residues. The CDR3 nucleotides read TGCGCCAGCAGGCTGGAGGGACAGGCGTATGAAAAACTGTTTTTT. Its translation is CASRLEGQAYEKLFF.

The V gene is TRBV19, the J gene TRBJ1-5; TRBD1 might be the D (5 bases). Germline CDR1 LNHDA, CDR2 SQIVND (reference sequence). This CDR3 is built from 15 residues. The V gene lost 3 bases and the J gene lost 5 bases, with 14 bases spanning the gap. The CDR3 spells CASSISGQSHQPQHF. Here the CDR3 DNA reads TGTGCCAGTAGTATCTCAGGGCAGAGTCATCAGCCCCAGCATTTT.

The genes are TRBV9 and TRBJ2-7; 7 nucleotides line up with TRBD2. Germline CDR1 and CDR2: SGDLS and YYNGEE. J lost 0 bases, V lost 3 bases, and 6 bases had no gene match. CDR3 length equals 15 residues. The CDR3 is CASSAGGISSYEQYF. The DNA of the CDR3 is TGTGCCAGCAGCGCGGGGGGAATTAGCTCCTACGAGCAGTACTTC.

The chain employs TRBV9 and TRBJ1-5, with 7 bases fitting TRBD1. The CDR3 is 15 residues long. Germline V gene sequence: CDR1 SGDLS, CDR2 YYNGEE. Unmatched junction bases numbered 9, after V lost 4 bases and J lost 5 bases. The CDR3 here is CASSTGGGQDQPQHF. CDR3 DNA sequence: TGTGCCAGCAGCACCGGGGGTGGACAGGATCAGCCCCAGCATTTT.

The V call is TRBV27, the J call TRBJ2-7; 8 bases fit TRBD2. V gave up 8 bases and J gave up 2 bases; unmatched junction bases: 14. CDR3 length equals 16 residues. CDR1 is MNHEY, CDR2 SMNVEV, per germline (reference sequence). This CDR3 reads CASGPLGRGEAYEQYF. CDR3 coding DNA: TGTGCCAGCGGGCCTCTGGGGCGGGGGGAAGCCTACGAGCAGTACTTC.

The genes are TRBV7-8 and TRBJ2-3; TRBD2 is a possible D gene (6 bases). Trimming left V 2 bases short and J 5 bases short, with 11 bases between. CDR1 is SGHVS, CDR2 FQNEAQ, per germline. The CDR3 runs 14 residues. CDR3 bases: TGTGCCAGCAGCTTAAGGGTGGGGGGAGATACGCAGTATTTT. Translation gives CASSLRVGGDTQYF.

This chain connects TRBV5-1 to TRBJ1-1, with D unclear. V shed 0 bases and J shed 1 base, with 16 bases lying between them. CDR1 and CDR2 (germline): SGHRS, YFSETQ. There are 17 residues in the CDR3. This CDR3 is CASSLGAYGGQNTEAFF. DNA for the CDR3: TGCGCCAGCAGCTTGGGCGCGTACGGAGGTCAGAACACTGAAGCTTTCTTT.

This sequence joins TRBV5-1 and TRBJ2-2; no definite D call. The V end lost 2 bases, the J end lost 4 bases, and 6 bases lay between the germline ends. The CDR3 totals 13 residues. The germline V gene has CDR1 SGHRS and CDR2 YFSETQ. CDR3 residues: CASSLYGTGELFF. In DNA, the CDR3 is TGCGCCAGCAGCTTATACGGCACCGGGGAGCTGTTTTTT.

The rearrangement uses TRBV7-2 and TRBJ1-5; a weak D match, TRBD1 (6 bases). V was clipped by 7 bases and J by 7 bases, with 11 bases between them. Germline V gene data show CDR1 as SGHTA and CDR2 as FQGNSA. This CDR3 comprises 12 residues. The CDR3 coding sequence is TGTGCCAGCAACGAAAGGGGGCAGCCCCAGCATTTT. This codes for CASNERGQPQHF.

The V call is TRBV11-2, the J call TRBJ1-1; tentatively, D is TRBD1 (5 bases). The CDR3 spans 13 residues. Trimming stripped 6 bases from V and 3 bases from J, with 11 bases between. Germline V gene sequence: CDR1 SGHAT, CDR2 FQNNGV. CDR3 nucleotides: TGTGCCAGCAGGAGTGGGGCCGACACTGAAGCTTTCTTT. Amino acid sequence: CASRSGADTEAFF.

V is TRBV18 and J is TRBJ2-2, with D unclear. V was pared by 4 bases and J by 4 bases, with 10 bases between. Germline values: CDR1 KGHSH, CDR2 LQKENI. CDR3 size: 14 residues. The CDR3 region has the DNA TGTGCCAGCTCACAAGATACGAGCACCGGGGAGCTGTTTTTT. It codes for CASSQDTSTGELFF.

The genes are TRBV12-5 and TRBJ1-1; 9 bases align to TRBD1. J was trimmed by 7 bases and V by 2 bases; bases with no gene match: 8. The CDR3 consists of 15 residues. CDR1 LGHNT and CDR2 FRNRAP come from the germline V gene. The DNA of the CDR3 is TGTGCTAGTGGTTTGTCGACAGGGGGACCCATTGAAGCTTTCTTT. Protein: CASGLSTGGPIEAFF.

The chain links TRBV15 to TRBJ1-2, with D maybe TRBD1 (6 bases). The V and J ends lost 0 bases and 8 bases respectively, with 13 bases between them. The CDR3 length is 14 residues. Germline V gives CDR1 LNHNV, CDR2 YYDKDF (reference sequence). The CDR3 is CATSRDAGDIGYTF. The CDR3 DNA is TGTGCCACCAGCAGAGACGCAGGGGATATAGGCTACACCTTC.

This clone has just a few counts. The chain combines TRBV2 with TRBJ2-3; 10 bases are shared with TRBD1. The CDR3 loop spans 16 amino acids. V lost 3 bases, J lost 4 bases, and 7 bases stayed unmatched. Germline V gives CDR1 SNHLY, CDR2 FYNNEI. CDR3 sequence reads: CASSEGTGVRADTQYF. The CDR3 DNA follows: TGTGCCAGCAGTGAGGGGACAGGGGTGAGGGCAGATACGCAGTATTTT.